The clone carrying this T cell receptor (beta chain) was seen a handful of times. Other DNA sequences of this sample code for an identical CDR3. Sequencing targeted expressed TCRB transcripts, as all isolated RNA had been reverse transcribed. The repertoire was sequenced with immunoSEQ multiplex PCR; TCRdb's copy has only in-frame clones and lacks some. The sample has about 370,000 clones; more than 13% are singletons. The data derive from a study of beta chain features in type 1 diabetes. This clonotype was sampled from a woman under 30 in good health. Specimen: naive CD4+ T cells from blood.

CDR3 sequence: CASSVTSGSYNEQFF. The CDR3 nucleotides are TGTGCCAGCAGCGTTACTAGCGGGAGTTACAATGAGCAGTTCTTC. This sequence joins TRBV9 and TRBJ2-1; 11 positions match TRBD2. The V and J ends lost 2 bases and 4 bases, in that order; junction bases with no gene match: 2. This CDR3 has 15 amino acids. Germline CDR1 reads SGDLS; CDR2 reads YYNGEE.